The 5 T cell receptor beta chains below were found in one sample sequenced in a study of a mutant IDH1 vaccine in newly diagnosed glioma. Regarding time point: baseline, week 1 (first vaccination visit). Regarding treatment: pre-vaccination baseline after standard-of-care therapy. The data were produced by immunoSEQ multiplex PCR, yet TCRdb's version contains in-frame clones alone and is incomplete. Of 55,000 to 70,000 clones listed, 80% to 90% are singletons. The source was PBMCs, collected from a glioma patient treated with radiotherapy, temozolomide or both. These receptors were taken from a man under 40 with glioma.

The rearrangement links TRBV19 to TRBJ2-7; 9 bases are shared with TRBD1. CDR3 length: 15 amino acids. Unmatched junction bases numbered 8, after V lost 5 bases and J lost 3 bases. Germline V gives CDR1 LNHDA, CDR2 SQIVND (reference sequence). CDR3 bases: TGTGCCAGTAGTCCGGGGGGACAGGGATTCTACGAGCAGTACTTC. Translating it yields CASSPGGQGFYEQYF.

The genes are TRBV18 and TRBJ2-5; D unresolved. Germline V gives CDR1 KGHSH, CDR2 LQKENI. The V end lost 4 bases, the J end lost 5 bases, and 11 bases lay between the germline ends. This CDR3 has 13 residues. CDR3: CASSRPGQETQYF. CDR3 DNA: TGTGCCAGCTCACGGCCAGGTCAGGAGACCCAGTACTTC.

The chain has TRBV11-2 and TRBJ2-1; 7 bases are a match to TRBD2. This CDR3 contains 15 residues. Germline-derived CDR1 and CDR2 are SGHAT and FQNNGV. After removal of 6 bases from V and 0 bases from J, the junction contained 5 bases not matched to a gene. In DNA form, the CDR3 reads TGTGCCAGCAGAAACAGCGGGAACTCCTACAATGAGCAGTTCTTC. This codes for CASRNSGNSYNEQFF. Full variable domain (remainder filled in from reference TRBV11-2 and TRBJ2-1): EAGVAQSPRYKIIEKRQSVAFWCNPISGHATLYWYQQILGQGPKLLIQFQNNGVVDDSQLPKDRFSAERLKGVDSTLKIQPAKLEDSAVYLCASRNSGNSYNEQFFGPGTRLTVL.

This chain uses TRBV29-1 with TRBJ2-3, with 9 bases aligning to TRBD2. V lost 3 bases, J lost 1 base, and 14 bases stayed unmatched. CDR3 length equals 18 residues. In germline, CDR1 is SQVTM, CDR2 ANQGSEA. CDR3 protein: CSVELAGGPGDGTDTQYF. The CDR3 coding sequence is TGCAGCGTTGAGCTGGCGGGGGGGCCAGGGGACGGCACAGATACGCAGTATTTT.

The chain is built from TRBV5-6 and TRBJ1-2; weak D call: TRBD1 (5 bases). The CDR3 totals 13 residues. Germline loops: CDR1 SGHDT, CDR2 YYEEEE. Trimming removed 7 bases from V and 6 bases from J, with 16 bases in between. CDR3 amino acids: CASAQGSHDGYTF. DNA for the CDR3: TGTGCCAGCGCGCAGGGTTCCCACGATGGCTACACCTTC.